The clone carrying this T cell receptor beta chain was observed a single time. Its target is unknown. This entry comes from a study of shared clonotypes between healthy human individuals. Germline values: CDR1 SGHRS, CDR2 YFSETQ. Between the trimmed V and J ends, which lost 4 bases and 2 bases, there was a span of 11 bases. This CDR3 comprises 14 residues. The table came from immunoSEQ multiplex PCR; TCRdb's copy has only in-frame clones and leaves some out. The top ten clones hold 0.35% to 0.45% of a sample with 2.3 million or so clones, more than 80% of them seen once. Findings of the study overall: Researchers sampled blood only, noting tissue repertoires likely differ.

Sequenced: naive CD4+ T cells from PBMCs. The sample's subset: CD45RA+ positively selected. The rearrangement uses TRBV5-1 and TRBJ2-3; D possibly corresponds to TRBD2 (5 bases). The sequence came from a man aged 18 to 30 in good health. Some clones in this sample may be carry-over from other donors' samples. CDR3 sequence (DNA): TGCGCCAGCAGCGTCGGAGGCTACACAGATACGCAGTATTTT. Translated, it gives CASSVGGYTDTQYF.